These 32 T cell receptor beta chains were all obtained from the same sample, sequenced in a study of cytomegalovirus exposure and HLA in healthy donors. Measured with immunoSEQ multiplex PCR; TCRdb has only the in-frame clones, and not every one. The sample has about 150,000 clones, 65% to 90% seen once; the top ten hold more than 20%. The specimen was PBMCs. These TCRs come from a man in his late teens or twenties in good health and CMV-seropositive.

This chain connects TRBV6-5 to TRBJ1-4, with D maybe TRBD1 (5 bases). V dropped 0 bases and J dropped 7 bases, with 12 bases sitting between them. Germline V gives CDR1 MNHEY, CDR2 SVGAGI. The length of the CDR3 is 15 residues. The CDR3 DNA follows: TGTGCCAGCAGTTACTCGTCCAGGGTCGGTGAAAAACTGTTTTTT. Its translation: CASSYSSRVGEKLFF.

To note about this clone: The junction departs from the called germline gene at one end, perhaps through a read error. The CDR3, as DNA: TGCAGCGCCCCAATATACGGTGGTTCTTCCCTCTACTTC. Encoded protein: CSAPIYGGSSLYF. The rearrangement joins TRBV29-1 to TRBJ1-2; D gene uncertain. Germline V CDR1 and CDR2: SQVTM, ANQGSEA. The CDR3 spans 13 residues.

This clone was detected once. The rearrangement joins TRBV7-2 to TRBJ2-5; 9 bases are a match to TRBD1. V lost 1 base, J lost 5 bases, and 5 bases stayed unmatched. The CDR3 contains 15 residues. Germline V CDR1 and CDR2: SGHTA, FQGNSA. The CDR3 DNA reads TGTGCCAGCAGCTTAGTAAGGACAGGGGACGAGACCCAGTACTTC. Protein: CASSLVRTGDETQYF. Drawing the rest from reference TRBV7-2 and TRBJ2-5, the complete variable domain is GAGVSQSPSNKVTEKGKDVELRCDPISGHTALYWYRQSLGQGLEFLIYFQGNSAPDKSGLPSDRFSAERTGGSVSTLTIQRTQQEDSAVYLCASSLVRTGDETQYFGPGTRLLVL.

J is TRBJ2-3 and V is TRBV6-5; D possibly corresponds to TRBD1 (5 bases). Trimming removed 5 bases from V and 1 base from J, with 13 bases in between. CDR1 is MNHEY and CDR2 is SVGAGI in the germline V gene. CDR3 length: 15 residues. In DNA form, the CDR3 reads TGTGCCAGCAGTCTCCAGGGCGAGGGCACAGATACGCAGTATTTT. The encoded protein is CASSLQGEGTDTQYF.

The chain uses TRBV19 and TRBJ1-1; 7 bases fit TRBD1. CDR1 and CDR2 from the germline V gene are LNHDA and SQIVND (reference sequence). CDR3 length: 14 residues. The V segment lost 7 bases and the J segment 4 bases; nucleotides outside the gene matches: 9. The CDR3 loop is CASIPGRGATEAFF. In DNA, the CDR3 is TGTGCCAGTATCCCCGGCAGGGGGGCCACTGAAGCTTTCTTT.

The rearrangement joins TRBV30 to TRBJ2-3; 7 nucleotides line up with TRBD1. Per the germline V gene, CDR1 is GTSNPN and CDR2 is SVGIG (reference sequence). The CDR3 loop spans 13 amino acids. After removal of 5 bases from V and 6 bases from J, the junction contained 8 bases not matched to a gene. CDR3: CAWVTGPGDTQYF. CDR3 in DNA: TGTGCCTGGGTGACAGGGCCGGGGGATACGCAGTATTTT.

The chain carries TRBV6-5 and TRBJ2-3, with 7 nucleotides matching TRBD2. Per the germline V gene, CDR1 is MNHEY and CDR2 is SVGAGI. V lost 2 bases, J lost 5 bases, and 4 bases stayed unmatched. The CDR3 extends over 14 amino acids. This CDR3 reads CASSYGLAEDTQYF. In DNA form, the CDR3 reads TGTGCCAGCAGTTACGGGCTAGCGGAAGATACGCAGTATTTT.

The V call is TRBV4-2, the J call TRBJ2-7, with TRBD2 matching over 12 bases. Germline V gene data show CDR1 as LGHNA and CDR2 as YNFKEQ. The CDR3 spans 16 residues. The trim removed 4 bases at V and 4 bases at J, leaving 8 bases unmatched. This CDR3 is CASSPPSGRAGYEQYF. CDR3 bases: TGTGCCAGCAGCCCCCCTAGCGGGAGGGCGGGTTACGAGCAGTACTTC.

This clone appeared a few times. This sequence joins TRBV6-5 and TRBJ1-6; 7 nucleotides line up with TRBD1. The junction had 6 bases not matched to a gene; V was cut back by 6 bases and J by 7 bases. The CDR3 is 14 amino acids. Germline CDR1 and CDR2: MNHEY and SVGAGI. CDR3 in amino acids: CASSPDRANSPLHF. DNA of the CDR3: TGTGCCAGCAGCCCAGACAGGGCCAATTCACCCCTCCACTTT.

The chain recombines TRBV5-6 with TRBJ2-1, with 9 bases matching TRBD1. The CDR3 contains 18 residues. After removal of 4 bases from V and 0 bases from J, the junction contained 11 bases not matched to a gene. Germline V CDR1 and CDR2: SGHDT, YYEEEE. CDR3 sequence: CASSGGQGTRSSYNEQFF. CDR3 sequence (DNA): TGTGCCAGCAGCGGGGGACAGGGCACTAGGAGCTCCTACAATGAGCAGTTCTTC.

This chain connects TRBV2 to TRBJ2-2; no reliable D call. The V end lost 3 bases, the J end lost 4 bases, and 6 bases lay between the germline ends. The CDR3 contains 13 residues. The V gene's germline CDR1 is SNHLY and CDR2 FYNNEI. Here the CDR3 reads CASSDPFTGELFF. CDR3 DNA sequence: TGTGCCAGCAGTGATCCGTTCACCGGGGAGCTGTTTTTT.

V and J are TRBV19 and TRBJ2-2; D is perhaps TRBD1 (6 bases). Germline CDR1 is LNHDA and CDR2 is SQIVND (reference sequence). The ends were cut back, 0 bases at V and 5 bases at J, with 10 bases in the middle. The CDR3 length is 15 residues. CDR3 residues: CASSIDIRGTGELFF. The CDR3 nucleotides read TGTGCCAGTAGTATAGACATCAGGGGAACCGGGGAGCTGTTTTTT.

The chain recombines TRBV2 with TRBJ2-1, with D tentatively TRBD1 (5 bases). Germline CDR1 is SNHLY and CDR2 is FYNNEI. V gave up 3 bases and J gave up 3 bases, with 12 bases separating them. This CDR3 comprises 15 residues. CDR3 in amino acids: CASSESRTNYNEQFF. DNA of the CDR3: TGTGCCAGCAGTGAGTCTAGGACAAACTACAATGAGCAGTTCTTC.

Only a few counts were recorded for this clone. CDR3 protein: CASSEGDSPGGLTQYF. Written as DNA, the CDR3 is TGTGCCAGCAGCGAGGGGGACAGCCCGGGCGGATTGACCCAGTACTTC. This chain connects TRBV9 to TRBJ2-5, with 7 nucleotides matching TRBD1. The CDR3 length is 16 residues. The trim removed 3 bases at V and 7 bases at J, leaving 15 bases unmatched. Germline assignment: CDR1 SGDLS and CDR2 YYNGEE.

The V gene is TRBV5-5, the J gene TRBJ2-7; D possibly corresponds to TRBD1 (6 bases). The CDR3 loop spans 16 amino acids. Germline CDR1 is SGHKS and CDR2 is YYEKEE (reference sequence). V lost 0 bases and J lost 6, with 19 bases in between. The CDR3, as DNA: TGTGCCAGCAGCTTGGCCGGCCCAGGGGCGGCTCTCGAGCAGTACTTC. Protein: CASSLAGPGAALEQYF.

This chain joins TRBV7-3 and TRBJ2-3; TRBD1 aligns across 8 bases. The CDR3 length is 15 residues. Per germline, CDR1 SGHTA and CDR2 FQGTGA. V trimming: 3 bases; J trimming: 6 bases; junction bases outside the gene matches: 8. For the CDR3, the DNA is TGTGCCAGCAGCTTTTCCAGGGGGCCTTCGGATACGCAGTATTTT. The encoded protein is CASSFSRGPSDTQYF.

The rearrangement joins TRBV18 to TRBJ1-4, with D possibly TRBD1 on 6 matching bases. Trimming removed 2 bases at V and 8 bases at J, with 15 bases between. Germline V gene sequence: CDR1 KGHSH, CDR2 LQKENI. The CDR3 sequence is 15 residues long. The CDR3 loop reads CASSPNQGWLEKLFF. The CDR3 DNA reads TGTGCCAGCTCACCAAATCAGGGGTGGTTGGAAAAACTGTTTTTT.

The rearrangement joins TRBV6-5 to TRBJ2-7; no definite D call. This CDR3 is built from 14 residues. Per germline, CDR1 MNHEY and CDR2 SVGAGI. The ends were cut back, 8 bases at V and 0 bases at J, with 14 bases in the middle. The DNA of the CDR3 is TGTGCCAGCCGGGTCACTGTGAGCTCCTACGAGCAGTACTTC. It specifies CASRVTVSSYEQYF.

The chain joins TRBV18 to TRBJ2-5; D unresolved. The V end was cut by 1 base, the J end by 5 bases, with 14 bases between. Germline assignment: CDR1 KGHSH and CDR2 LQKENI. This CDR3 comprises 15 residues. The DNA for the CDR3 is TGTGCCAGCTCACCACGAAAGGTGGAGACGGAGACCCAGTACTTC. Residues: CASSPRKVETETQYF.

The chain links TRBV18 to TRBJ1-2, with D uncertain. CDR3 length: 14 amino acids. Trimming stripped 6 bases from V and 6 bases from J, with 17 bases between. CDR1 is KGHSH and CDR2 is LQKENI in the germline V gene. The CDR3 coding sequence is TGTGCCAGCTCCCGAAACAGAGCCGGGGATGGCTACACCTTC. This encodes CASSRNRAGDGYTF.

The chain couples TRBV30 to TRBJ1-1, with D unclear. Trimming removed 0 bases at V and 0 bases at J, with 8 bases between. The CDR3 is made up of 14 amino acids. Germline V CDR1 and CDR2: GTSNPN, SVGIG (reference sequence). The CDR3 bases are TGTGCCTGGAGTGTGGGCATTCTGAACACTGAAGCTTTCTTT. Its protein is CAWSVGILNTEAFF.

This clone was observed a handful of times. V and J are TRBV30 and TRBJ1-5; 9 nucleotides align to TRBD1. Trimming removed 5 bases from V and 0 bases from J; junction bases left unmatched: 5. The CDR3 has 15 residues. CDR1 is GTSNPN, CDR2 SVGIG, per germline (reference sequence). The CDR3 nucleotides read TGTGCCTGGGGGACAGGGATATATAGCAATCAGCCCCAGCATTTT. Its protein product is CAWGTGIYSNQPQHF.

This chain connects TRBV4-3 to TRBJ2-5, with D perhaps TRBD2 (6 bases). V lost 1 base, J lost 4 bases, and 13 bases lay in between. Germline loops: CDR1 LGHNA, CDR2 YSLEER. The CDR3 spans 15 residues. CDR3 in amino acids: CASSQGRGFGETQYF. The CDR3 coding sequence is TGCGCCAGCAGCCAAGGGAGGGGATTCGGAGAGACCCAGTACTTC.

The chain couples TRBV5-1 to TRBJ1-2; tentative D call: TRBD1 (5 bases). The V end was cut by 6 bases, the J end by 7 bases, with 19 bases between. The CDR3 spans 14 residues. CDR1 SGHRS and CDR2 YFSETQ come from the germline V gene. The CDR3 region is CASTLPGGEPGYTF. As DNA, the CDR3 is TGCGCCAGCACCCTCCCGGGGGGTGAGCCTGGCTACACCTTC. Using reference TRBV5-1 and TRBJ1-2 for the parts outside the CDR3, the full variable domain is KAGVTQTPRYLIKTRGQQVTLSCSPISGHRSVSWYQQTPGQGLQFLFEYFSETQRNKGNFPGRFSGRQFSNSRSEMNVSTLELGDSALYLCASTLPGGEPGYTFGSGTRLTVV.

The V and J genes are TRBV15 and TRBJ1-2; D is undetermined. Germline values: CDR1 LNHNV, CDR2 YYDKDF (reference sequence). Trimming shortened V by 0 bases and J by 2 bases, and 16 bases separated the two germline ends. The CDR3 consists of 17 residues. The CDR3 bases are TGTGCCACCAGCAGAGATTTGGCGGGAGCGGCCAACTATGGCTACACCTTC. Translating gives CATSRDLAGAANYGYTF.

The rearrangement joins TRBV5-1 to TRBJ2-1, with D unclear. This CDR3 region has 15 residues. CDR1 and CDR2 from the germline V gene are SGHRS and YFSETQ. Trimming removed 1 base at V and 7 bases at J, with 15 bases between. The CDR3 here is CASSLQATQANEQFF. DNA of the CDR3: TGCGCCAGCAGCTTGCAGGCTACTCAGGCAAATGAGCAGTTCTTC.

The sample holds a few counts of this clone. This rearrangement joins TRBV29-1 to TRBJ2-7; 9 bases line up with TRBD1. The CDR3 covers 15 residues. Germline loops: CDR1 SQVTM, CDR2 ANQGSEA. With 6 bases clipped from V and 5 bases from J, the junction kept 14 bases outside the gene matches. This CDR3 reads CSVPEDRDRVHEQYF. CDR3 nucleotides: TGCAGCGTCCCTGAGGACCGGGACAGGGTCCACGAGCAGTACTTC.

The V and J genes are TRBV29-1 and TRBJ1-5, with D unclear. The CDR3 totals 13 residues. Germline V lookup: CDR1 SQVTM, CDR2 ANQGSEA. CDR3 nucleotide sequence: TGCAGTCATGCCTCCGGGGATAATCAGCCCCAGCATTTT. Translation gives CSHASGDNQPQHF.

The chain combines TRBV6-1 with TRBJ2-6; no reliable D call. There are 15 residues in the CDR3. The V gene's germline CDR1 is MNHNS and CDR2 SASEGT. Trimming removed 6 bases from V and 2 bases from J, with 11 bases in between. CDR3 DNA sequence: TGTGCCAGCAGCCTTAGTGCTGCTGGGGCCAACGTCCTGACTTTC. It specifies CASSLSAAGANVLTF.

This chain joins TRBV5-8 and TRBJ1-1; 8 nucleotides agree with TRBD1. The trim removed 4 bases at V and 5 bases at J, leaving 10 bases unmatched. This CDR3 has 15 amino acids. The germline V gene encodes CDR1 SGHTS and CDR2 YDEGEE. CDR3: CASSGGQGLRTEAFF. The CDR3 coding sequence is TGTGCCAGCAGCGGAGGACAGGGCCTGAGAACTGAAGCTTTCTTT.

A word on this clone: At the DNA level, this CDR3 is encoded by other sequences in the same sample as well. This chain connects TRBV9 to TRBJ2-2; 7 bases line up with TRBD1. This CDR3 comprises 14 residues. Germline values: CDR1 SGDLS, CDR2 YYNGEE. After removal of 0 bases from V and 6 bases from J, the junction contained 2 bases not matched to a gene. This chain's CDR3 is CASSVGGGAGELFF. CDR3 nucleotide sequence: TGTGCCAGCAGCGTAGGAGGGGGCGCCGGGGAGCTGTTTTTT.

The rearrangement joins TRBV6-6 to TRBJ2-7; D perhaps matches TRBD1 (5 bases). In germline, CDR1 is MNHNY, CDR2 SVGAGI (reference sequence). This CDR3 has 15 amino acids. V gave up 6 bases and J gave up 5 bases, with 20 bases separating them. The CDR3 DNA follows: TGTGCCAGCAGGGAATCGGATCGACAGTCGGACGAGCAGTACTTC. Its protein is CASRESDRQSDEQYF.